The 32 T cell receptor beta chains presented below share a single source sample, sequenced in a study of blood T cell repertoires in COVID-19. Generated by immunoSEQ multiplex PCR, the TCRdb table keeps only in-frame clones and is missing some. The top ten hold about a sixth of the sample, which has about 120,000 clones, 81% seen once. Specimen: peripheral blood. Source of these receptors: a man aged 30-40 years with COVID-19, enrolled during active disease.

V usage is TRBV7-6 and J usage is TRBJ2-5, with a tentative D call TRBD1 (6 bases). This CDR3 spans 17 amino acids. The germline V and J ends were trimmed by 0 bases and 1 base, with 15 bases remaining between them. The germline CDR1 and CDR2 sequences are SGHVS and FNYEAQ. The CDR3 spells CASSLAGARVLQETQYF. CDR3 nucleotides: TGTGCCAGCAGCTTAGCGGGGGCGCGGGTTCTCCAAGAGACCCAGTACTTC.

This clone was seen a few times. This chain connects TRBV19 to TRBJ1-5, with 7 positions matching TRBD1. This CDR3 is 17 amino acids long. Trimming cost V 4 bases and J 0 bases; bases outside gene matches: 9. CDR1 is LNHDA and CDR2 is SQIVND in the germline V gene (reference sequence). The CDR3 nucleotides read TGTGCCAGTAGTAAAGCCCAGGGGGGCTTTAGCAATCAGCCCCAGCATTTT. Translating it yields CASSKAQGGFSNQPQHF.

This chain uses TRBV9 with TRBJ2-7; a weak D match, TRBD2 (6 bases). The CDR3 runs 15 residues. Trimming cost V 0 bases and J 5 bases, with 15 bases left between them. Germline assignment: CDR1 SGDLS and CDR2 YYNGEE. The CDR3 sequence is CASSVEGGVPNEQYF. CDR3 coding DNA: TGTGCCAGCAGCGTAGAGGGAGGAGTGCCCAACGAGCAGTACTTC.

The gene calls are TRBV6-5 and TRBJ1-3, with TRBD1 identical over 8 bases. Germline CDR1 MNHEY, CDR2 SVGAGI. The CDR3 runs 15 residues. Trimming at V came to 0 bases and at J to 4 bases, leaving 2 bases not matched to a gene. CDR3 sequence reads: CASSYSTGEGNTIYF. For the CDR3, the DNA is TGTGCCAGCAGTTACTCGACAGGGGAAGGAAACACCATATATTTT.

This clone appeared a few times. The chain's CDR3 is CASGRGYSYNEQFF. CDR3 nucleotides: TGTGCCAGCGGGAGGGGGTATTCCTACAATGAGCAGTTCTTC. This chain joins TRBV27 and TRBJ2-1, with D possibly being TRBD2 (7 bases). CDR3 size: 14 residues. The V gene lost 8 bases and the J gene lost 1 base, with 12 bases spanning the gap. CDR1 MNHEY and CDR2 SMNVEV come from the germline V gene (reference sequence).

The J gene is TRBJ2-7, the V gene TRBV7-9; tentative D call: TRBD1 (5 bases). The CDR3 length is 14 residues. CDR1 and CDR2 from the germline V gene are SEHNR and FQNEAQ (reference sequence). Trimming stripped 5 bases from V and 6 bases from J, with 17 bases between. In nucleotides, the CDR3 is TGTGCCAGCAGCGATTTGGGTTCAGGGCTCGAGCAGTACTTC. It translates to CASSDLGSGLEQYF.

The chain employs TRBV6-5 and TRBJ1-1; D gene uncertain. Germline V gives CDR1 MNHEY, CDR2 SVGAGI. The CDR3 sequence is 12 residues long. The germline V and J ends were trimmed by 0 bases and 9 bases, with 8 bases remaining between them. The CDR3: CASSYSSGKAFF. The CDR3 DNA reads TGTGCCAGCAGTTACTCGAGCGGGAAAGCTTTCTTT.

The chain recombines TRBV12-5 with TRBJ2-5; 10 bases agree with TRBD2. V was clipped by 6 bases and J by 1 base; unmatched bases: 8. The germline V gene encodes CDR1 LGHNT and CDR2 FRNRAP. This CDR3 is built from 16 residues. The CDR3: CASGPSGRGLQETQYF. In nucleotides, the CDR3 is TGTGCTAGTGGCCCCAGCGGGAGGGGTCTCCAAGAGACCCAGTACTTC.

The chain joins TRBV5-1 to TRBJ2-2; the match to TRBD2 covers 9 bases. J was trimmed by 0 bases and V by 0 bases; bases with no gene match: 12. This CDR3 has 20 amino acids. Germline assignment: CDR1 SGHRS and CDR2 YFSETQ. CDR3 region: CASSLDEGLADYTNTGELFF. In DNA form, the CDR3 reads TGCGCCAGCAGCTTGGATGAGGGACTAGCAGACTATACGAACACCGGGGAGCTGTTTTTT.

V usage is TRBV5-6 and J usage is TRBJ1-6; 7 positions match TRBD1. Germline CDR1 SGHDT, CDR2 YYEEEE. This CDR3 spans 14 amino acids. Trimming cost V 0 bases and J 7 bases; bases outside gene matches: 1. In DNA form, the CDR3 reads TGTGCCAGCAGCTTGGGACAGGGCAATTCACCCCTCCACTTT. This gives the protein CASSLGQGNSPLHF.

The chain recombines TRBV6-5 with TRBJ1-5; a possible D gene is TRBD1 (5 bases). The germline V gene encodes CDR1 MNHEY and CDR2 SVGAGI. CDR3 length: 14 residues. V gave up 7 bases and J gave up 3 bases, with 13 bases separating them. In nucleotides, the CDR3 is TGTGCCAGCAAAGGGGCAGGGAACAATCAGCCCCAGCATTTT. Translated, it gives CASKGAGNNQPQHF.

This sequence joins TRBV7-9 and TRBJ1-2; D remains unclear. The CDR3 has 12 residues. The germline gives CDR1 SEHNR, CDR2 FQNEAQ (reference sequence). The V end was cut by 5 bases, the J end by 6 bases, with 10 bases between. CDR3 in amino acids: CASSVLLDGYTF. CDR3 in DNA: TGTGCCAGCAGCGTACTGTTGGATGGCTACACCTTC.

This clone has just one count. V usage is TRBV11-3 and J usage is TRBJ2-7; TRBD2 might be the D (5 bases). V was shortened by 4 bases and J by 3 bases, with 19 bases between the two germline ends. The CDR3 has 16 amino acids. Germline loops: CDR1 SGHNT, CDR2 YENEEA. The CDR3 reads CASSSGIYPTGYEQYF. CDR3 nucleotides: TGTGCCAGCAGCTCCGGGATTTACCCAACCGGCTACGAGCAGTACTTC.

V usage is TRBV28 and J usage is TRBJ2-6; 12 bases match TRBD1. The CDR3 spans 16 residues. V was clipped by 6 bases and J by 2 bases; unmatched bases: 2. The germline V gene has CDR1 MDHEN and CDR2 SYDVKM. The chain's CDR3 is CASRGTGGTGANVLTF. The CDR3 DNA reads as TGTGCCAGCAGAGGGACAGGGGGCACTGGGGCCAACGTCCTGACTTTC.

The chain has TRBV5-4 and TRBJ2-7; 9 bases are shared with TRBD1. Germline CDR1 and CDR2: SGHNT and YYREEE (reference sequence). V dropped 0 bases and J dropped 5; count of bases not matched to a gene: 6. The CDR3 runs to 15 residues. CDR3 amino acids: CASSLGDRALDEQYF. The CDR3 DNA reads as TGTGCCAGCAGCTTGGGGGACAGGGCTTTAGACGAGCAGTACTTC.

V usage is TRBV5-4 and J usage is TRBJ1-2; D gene ambiguous. This CDR3 comprises 15 residues. V was pared by 1 base and J by 5 bases, with 15 bases between. CDR1 is SGHNT and CDR2 is YYREEE in the germline V gene (reference sequence). As DNA, the CDR3 is TGTGCCAGCAGCTTGATGTTTAGTCGCCCGTATGGCTACACCTTC. Protein sequence: CASSLMFSRPYGYTF.

V is TRBV4-1 and J is TRBJ2-3; 7 bases map to TRBD2. This CDR3 has 16 amino acids. V lost 4 bases to trimming and J lost 1 base; unmatched junction nucleotides: 8. Germline V CDR1 and CDR2: MGHRA, YSYEKL. The CDR3 sequence is CASSRESGEGTDTQYF. The DNA for the CDR3 is TGCGCCAGCAGCCGAGAAAGCGGGGAAGGCACAGATACGCAGTATTTT.

The chain is built from TRBV7-2 and TRBJ2-1; TRBD2 agrees at 7 bases. Germline lookup yields CDR1 SGHTA and CDR2 FQGNSA. After removal of 0 bases from V and 2 bases from J, the junction contained 7 bases not matched to a gene. The CDR3 sequence is 17 residues long. The CDR3 is CASSLAASGYPYNEQFF. The CDR3 DNA reads as TGTGCCAGCAGCTTAGCGGCTAGCGGATACCCCTACAATGAGCAGTTCTTC.

The chain combines TRBV7-8 with TRBJ2-1, with D perhaps matching TRBD2 (6 bases). CDR1 and CDR2 from the germline V gene are SGHVS and FQNEAQ. The CDR3 is 15 amino acids. The ends were cut back, 3 bases at V and 2 bases at J, with 11 bases in the middle. CDR3 amino acids: CASSFPGLAYNEQFF. CDR3 sequence (DNA): TGTGCCAGCAGCTTCCCGGGACTGGCCTACAATGAGCAGTTCTTC.

The chain uses TRBV5-5 and TRBJ2-7; 9 bases fit TRBD2. Per germline, CDR1 SGHKS and CDR2 YYEKEE (reference sequence). The CDR3 runs 17 residues. V trimming: 4 bases; J trimming: 2 bases; junction bases outside the gene matches: 13. This CDR3 is CASSPSLTSGLTYEQYF. Here the CDR3 DNA reads TGTGCCAGCAGCCCGAGTTTGACTAGCGGTTTAACCTACGAGCAGTACTTC.

The CDR3 DNA reads TGTGCCAGCAGTCAAGCGGGAGGAAGCTCCTACGAGCAGTACTTC. Amino acids: CASSQAGGSSYEQYF. The chain joins TRBV27 to TRBJ2-7; TRBD2 matches 9 bases. Germline lookup yields CDR1 MNHEY and CDR2 SMNVEV (reference sequence). The CDR3 loop spans 15 amino acids. With 5 bases clipped from V and 0 bases from J, the junction kept 5 bases outside the gene matches.

The chain couples TRBV4-2 to TRBJ2-1, with 7 bases aligning to TRBD2. The CDR3 runs to 16 residues. V trimming: 0 bases; J trimming: 3 bases; junction bases outside the gene matches: 5. Germline V gives CDR1 LGHNA, CDR2 YNFKEQ. The DNA of the CDR3 is TGTGCCAGCAGCCAAGATTCAAGCGGGGTCTACAATGAGCAGTTCTTC. It yields the protein CASSQDSSGVYNEQFF.

The chain has TRBV29-1 and TRBJ1-2; 7 bases map to TRBD1. The CDR3 sequence is 12 residues long. J was trimmed by 4 bases and V by 2 bases; bases with no gene match: 1. CDR1 is SQVTM, CDR2 ANQGSEA, per germline. The CDR3 DNA follows: TGCAGCGTTGAATCAGGGGGCTATGGCTACACCTTC. This gives the protein CSVESGGYGYTF.

The rearrangement links TRBV20-1 to TRBJ2-7; 9 nucleotides match TRBD2. The ends lost 7 bases at V and 2 bases at J; junction bases unmatched: 0. CDR3 length: 11 residues. Germline CDR1 is DFQATT and CDR2 is SNEGSKA (reference sequence). The CDR3 reads CSGLAAYEQYF. In DNA form, the CDR3 reads TGCAGTGGACTAGCGGCCTACGAGCAGTACTTC.

V gene TRBV3-1 (or the pseudogene TRBV3-2) combines with J gene TRBJ2-7; 7 bases are a match to TRBD2. Losses at the gene ends were 3 bases for V and 2 bases for J; bases not matched to a gene: 7. The CDR3 covers 15 residues. CDR1 LGHDT and CDR2 YNNKEL come from the germline V gene (reference sequence). The CDR3 sequence: CASSQGGGFAYEQYF. CDR3 DNA: TGTGCCAGCAGCCAGGGGGGGGGTTTTGCCTACGAGCAGTACTTC.

This clone was detected only once. This chain links TRBV9 with TRBJ2-5; 7 positions agree with TRBD1. V gave up 4 bases and J gave up 2 bases; unmatched junction bases: 11. Germline CDR1 and CDR2: SGDLS and YYNGEE. There are 16 residues in the CDR3. The CDR3 bases are TGTGCCAGCAGCCCGGGGACAGAGAGCATTCAAGAGACCCAGTACTTC. Translation: CASSPGTESIQETQYF.

The CDR3 spells CSVADSVGSFF. CDR3 bases: TGCAGCGTTGCTGACTCTGTTGGATCTTTCTTT. This rearrangement joins TRBV29-1 to TRBJ1-1; D gene uncertain. This CDR3 region has 11 residues. Trimming took 4 bases from V and 12 from J, leaving 15 bases between them. The germline V gene has CDR1 SQVTM and CDR2 ANQGSEA.

This sequence joins TRBV4-2 and TRBJ2-2; D possibly corresponds to TRBD2 (5 bases). Germline CDR1 LGHNA, CDR2 YNFKEQ. The CDR3 is 14 residues long. The germline V and J ends were trimmed by 5 bases and 5 bases, with 12 bases remaining between them. The CDR3 sequence: CASSESGETGELFF. CDR3 nucleotide sequence: TGTGCCAGCAGCGAAAGCGGAGAGACCGGGGAGCTGTTTTTT.

Remarks on this clone: The sample carries other DNA sequences with the same CDR3. J is TRBJ2-7 and V is TRBV6-5; TRBD1 matches at 8 bases. The CDR3 has 13 residues. The ends lost 6 bases at V and 5 bases at J; junction bases unmatched: 6. Germline loops: CDR1 MNHEY, CDR2 SVGAGI. CDR3 nucleotide sequence: TGTGCCAGCAGCCGCGACAGGGGTCACGAGCAGTACTTC. It translates to CASSRDRGHEQYF.

V gene TRBV7-9 combines with J gene TRBJ1-2; D is perhaps TRBD1 (5 bases). V was trimmed by 6 bases and J by 3 bases, leaving 11 bases between them. The CDR3 consists of 13 residues. Germline-derived CDR1 and CDR2 are SEHNR and FQNEAQ (reference sequence). The CDR3 DNA reads as TGTGCCAGCAGTCCAGGGTTAGACTATGGCTACACCTTC. It yields the protein CASSPGLDYGYTF.

This chain links TRBV28 with TRBJ2-7, with unresolved D. The CDR3 contains 12 residues. The germline gives CDR1 MDHEN, CDR2 SYDVKM. The germline V and J ends were trimmed by 1 base and 6 bases, with 7 bases remaining between them. The DNA for the CDR3 is TGTGCCAGCAGTTTATTTGCGTCCGAGCAGTACTTC. Protein product: CASSLFASEQYF.

This chain uses TRBV10-3 with TRBJ1-6; 7 bases are a match to TRBD1. V dropped 5 bases and J dropped 7; count of bases not matched to a gene: 11. From germline, CDR1 is ENHRY and CDR2 SYGVKD. The CDR3 loop spans 16 amino acids. CDR3 in amino acids: CAISPGQSVSNSPLHF. The CDR3 DNA follows: TGTGCCATCAGTCCGGGACAGAGCGTTTCAAATTCACCCCTCCACTTT.